What follows is one T cell receptor (beta chain) and its context. The antigen remains undetermined. The source of the sample is a study of radiotherapy plus CTLA-4 blockade in lung cancer. Whole-study findings and limits: Response was reportedly best predicted by early blood T cell clone dynamics, with interferon-beta. An expansion of tumor-derived TCR clones occurred in blood after radiotherapy plus ipilimumab.

Germline CDR1 SEHNR, CDR2 FQNEAQ (reference sequence). The J segment lost 3 bases and the V segment lost 6 bases, leaving 0 bases of the junction unmatched. The CDR3 extends over 14 amino acids. Generated by immunoSEQ multiplex PCR, the TCRdb table keeps only in-frame clones and is missing some. The sample has 85,000 to 120,000 clones, more than 75% seen once. The sequencing here drew on peripheral blood, taken from a patient treated with radiotherapy plus ipilimumab. The J gene is TRBJ2-1, the V gene TRBV7-9, with TRBD2 matching 12 bases. The TCR originated in a human donor with non-small cell lung cancer that progressed on radiotherapy plus ipilimumab. Some clones in this sample may be carry-over from other donors' samples. The CDR3 DNA follows: TGTGCCAGCAGGACTAGCGGGGGCTACAATGAGCAGTTCTTC. This sequence encodes CASRTSGGYNEQFF. The variable domain in full, completed from reference TRBV7-9 and TRBJ2-1, reads DTGVSQNPRHKITKRGQNVTFRCDPISEHNRLYWYRQTLGQGPEFLTYFQNEAQLEKSRLLSDRFSAERPKGSFSTLEIQRTEQGDSAMYLCASRTSGGYNEQFFGPGTRLTVL.